This is a list of T cell receptor beta chains from one sample in a study of early stage breast cancer tumors. Method: immunoSEQ multiplex PCR; TCRdb's copy keeps in-frame clones and lacks some. Of around 53,000 clones listed, 90% to 95% were seen once; the top ten hold around 4.7%. Sequencing used blood. Source of these receptors: a person aged 65-85 years with breast cancer. The CDR3 runs from the conserved cysteine through the conserved F or W. The D gene is left open where the match is weak. Clone size is shown for a subset of rows, as once, few, many or a class of expanded clone.

. | few | TRBJ1-5 | TRBV7-2 | TGTGCCAGCAGCGACTATACACAAAATCAGCCCCAGCATTTT | CASSDYTQNQPQHF
TRBD1 | . | TRBJ2-5 | TRBV27 | TGTGCCAGCAGTCCAAGACAGGGAGAGACCCAGTACTTC | CASSPRQGETQYF
. | . | TRBJ1-2 | TRBV7-9 | TGTGCCAGCAGCTTAGCACTTACGGGGTCGGCCGGCTACACCTTC | CASSLALTGSAGYTF
TRBD1 | . | TRBJ1-5 | TRBV15 | TGTGCCACCAGCACCAACCCGGGACAGGGGGCGGATGGCAATCAGCCCCAGCATTTT | CATSTNPGQGADGNQPQHF
TRBD1 | . | TRBJ1-5 | TRBV19 | TGTGCCAGTAGTCCGACTGACAGGGGCGATGATCAGCCCCAGCATTTT | CASSPTDRGDDQPQHF
. | once | TRBJ2-4 | TRBV9 | TGTGCCAGCAGCGCGTTCGGGGTGGGAGGAGGGATTCAGTACTTC | CASSAFGVGGGIQYF
TRBD1 | . | TRBJ2-7 | TRBV11-2 | TGTGCCAGCAGCTTAGGGACAGGGGGCTACGAGCAGTACTTC | CASSLGTGGYEQYF
. | . | TRBJ2-1 | TRBV5-6 | TGTGCCAGCAGCTTCCCTTCGTCGAGCTCCTACAATGAGCAGTTCTTC | CASSFPSSSSYNEQFF
TRBD2 | . | TRBJ2-7 | TRBV9 | TGTGCCAGCAGCGTAGCTCCTCAAAGCGGGAGGGTCGACGAGCAGTACTTC | CASSVAPQSGRVDEQYF
. | . | TRBJ1-2 | TRBV4-2 | TGTGCCAGCAGCCCTGTAGGGAGCTATGGCTACACCTTC | CASSPVGSYGYTF
. | . | TRBJ2-2 | TRBV28 | TGTGCCAGCACATCCGGACAGAACACCGGGGAGCTGTTTTTT | CASTSGQNTGELFF
TRBD2 | . | TRBJ2-7 | TRBV6-5 | TGTGCCAGCAGCTCCGGGACTAGCGGCTACGAGCAGTACTTC | CASSSGTSGYEQYF
TRBD1 | . | TRBJ2-2 | TRBV7-2 | TGTGCCAGCAGCTCGGGACAGGGTAACCCCGGGGAGCTGTTTTTT | CASSSGQGNPGELFF
. | . | TRBJ1-2 | TRBV10-3 | TGTGCCATCAGTGAGAGGGGGTTGTTGGATGGCTACACCTTC | CAISERGLLDGYTF
. | . | TRBJ2-2 | TRBV5-6 | TGTGCCAGCAGCGATCCGGGGGTGGGCCTGAACACCGGGGAGCTGTTTTTT | CASSDPGVGLNTGELFF
. | . | TRBJ1-1 | TRBV19 | TGTGCCAGTAGCTTTACAGAAAACACTGAAGCTTTCTTT | CASSFTENTEAFF
TRBD1 | . | TRBJ2-2 | TRBV6-4 | TGTGCCAGCAGCCCACAGGGGGCGAACACCGGGGAGCTGTTTTTT | CASSPQGANTGELFF
. | few | TRBJ2-7 | TRBV7-9 | TGTGCCAGCAGCTCGAGTTACTACGAGCAGTACTTC | CASSSSYYEQYF
. | . | TRBJ2-3 | TRBV5-4 | TGTGCCAGCAGCCGCGCTATGGAGAGGAGCACAGATACGCAGTATTTT | CASSRAMERSTDTQYF
. | . | TRBJ1-5 | TRBV6-5 | TGTGCCAGCAGTGAACAGGGTAATCAGCCCCAGCATTTT | CASSEQGNQPQHF
. | . | TRBJ2-3 | TRBV11-2 | TGTGCCAGCAGCCCCCTACCCATGCGGATTAGCACAGATACGCAGTATTTT | CASSPLPMRISTDTQYF
TRBD2 | . | TRBJ2-3 | TRBV6-4 | TGTGCCAGCAGTGAGGGGCTAGCGGGGGGCCTATTCACAGATACGCAGTATTTT | CASSEGLAGGLFTDTQYF